This entry lists 16 T cell receptor beta chains sequenced from one sample in a study of blood T cell repertoires in COVID-19. Generated by immunoSEQ multiplex PCR, the TCRdb table keeps only in-frame clones and is missing some. The table shows some 180,000 clones, with around 90% occurring only once. Sequencing was done on a sample of peripheral blood. The receptors shown here come from a man aged 45-60 years with acute or convalescent COVID-19.

The chain joins TRBV27 to TRBJ2-6; D might be TRBD1 (5 bases). Germline CDR1 and CDR2: MNHEY and SMNVEV (reference sequence). Trimming stripped 3 bases from V and 0 bases from J, with 15 bases between. This CDR3 region has 18 residues. The CDR3 coding sequence is TGTGCCAGCAGTTTTGGAGCAGGGCGACCCTCTGGGGCCAACGTCCTGACTTTC. Translation gives CASSFGAGRPSGANVLTF.

The chain is built from TRBV6-2 or TRBV6-3 and TRBJ2-6, with D unresolved. The CDR3 runs to 16 residues. CDR1 and CDR2 (germline): MNHEY, SVGEGT. V shed 0 bases and J shed 2 bases, with 8 bases lying between them. The CDR3 nucleotides are TGTGCCAGCAGTTACTCCGAACGGGCTGGGGCCAACGTCCTGACTTTC. Translating gives CASSYSERAGANVLTF.

The chain is built from TRBV10-3 and TRBJ2-7; 8 bases map to TRBD2. Germline values: CDR1 ENHRY, CDR2 SYGVKD. The CDR3 has 12 amino acids. V dropped 10 bases and J dropped 6; count of bases not matched to a gene: 8. The CDR3 loop reads CATGERESEQYF. For the CDR3, the DNA is TGTGCCACCGGGGAGCGGGAGAGCGAGCAGTACTTC.

Only one count was recorded for this clone. This rearrangement joins TRBV7-2 to TRBJ2-2, with 7 bases that match TRBD2. Germline V gene sequence: CDR1 SGHTA, CDR2 FQGNSA. V gave up 3 bases and J gave up 3 bases; unmatched junction bases: 13. The CDR3 length is 18 residues. Here the CDR3 DNA reads TGTGCCAGCAGCTTCCGGGCTAGCGGTTTCTTTGACACCGGGGAGCTGTTTTTT. This gives the protein CASSFRASGFFDTGELFF.

This clone was seen more than once but under ten times. The genes are TRBV12-5 and TRBJ1-1, with 7 nucleotides matching TRBD1. V shed 2 bases and J 8 bases; nucleotides not matched to a gene: 5. The CDR3 runs 13 residues. Germline CDR1 and CDR2: LGHNT and FRNRAP. Here the CDR3 reads CASGLMPQGEAFF. The CDR3 DNA reads as TGTGCTAGTGGTTTGATGCCACAGGGGGAAGCTTTCTTT.

This clone was detected only once. The chain joins TRBV30 to TRBJ2-7, with D unresolved. Germline V gene data show CDR1 as GTSNPN and CDR2 as SVGIG (reference sequence). The length of the CDR3 is 13 residues. The V and J ends lost 2 bases and 2 bases respectively, with 10 bases between them. The CDR3 here is CAWSTPQAYEQYF. Written as DNA, the CDR3 is TGTGCCTGGAGTACCCCCCAGGCCTACGAGCAGTACTTC.

CDR3: CASSPAGTSIMDEQFF. The CDR3 DNA reads as TGTGCCAGCAGCCCAGCCGGGACTAGCATCATGGATGAGCAGTTCTTC. The chain carries TRBV3-1 (or the pseudogene TRBV3-2) and TRBJ2-1; 9 bases align to TRBD2. The CDR3 is 16 amino acids. Germline V lookup: CDR1 LGHDT, CDR2 YNNKEL (reference sequence). Germline trimming cut 4 bases from V and 8 bases from J; bases unmatched to any gene: 12.

The chain links TRBV5-1 to TRBJ2-2, with a weak D call TRBD1 (5 bases). Germline CDR1 and CDR2: SGHRS and YFSETQ. The CDR3 runs 15 residues. V was trimmed by 1 base and J by 1 base, leaving 8 bases between them. The CDR3 coding sequence is TGCGCCAGCAGCTTGATTGGACAGAACACCGGGGAGCTGTTTTTT. Encoded protein: CASSLIGQNTGELFF.

This chain connects TRBV28 to TRBJ2-1; 8 positions agree with TRBD2. The length of the CDR3 is 16 residues. Trimming at V came to 2 bases and at J to 0 bases, leaving 3 bases not matched to a gene. Germline assignment: CDR1 MDHEN and CDR2 SYDVKM. CDR3 sequence (DNA): TGTGCCAGCAGTTTAACTAGCGGCAGCTCCTACAATGAGCAGTTCTTC. It yields the protein CASSLTSGSSYNEQFF.

This clone was detected once. The chain uses TRBV28 and TRBJ2-7, with D tentatively TRBD1 (5 bases). The germline V gene has CDR1 MDHEN and CDR2 SYDVKM. V was shortened by 6 bases and J by 2 bases, with 17 bases between the two germline ends. The CDR3 is made up of 15 amino acids. The CDR3 DNA is TGTGCCAGCAGCCCGTGGGGCAGAGAGACCTACGAGCAGTACTTC. It translates to CASSPWGRETYEQYF.

This clone was seen only once. The chain uses TRBV20-1 and TRBJ1-4; possibly TRBD1 for D (6 bases). Deletions cut 3 bases from V and 8 bases from J, with 16 bases between. Germline values: CDR1 DFQATT, CDR2 SNEGSKA (reference sequence). This CDR3 spans 14 amino acids. CDR3 DNA sequence: TGCAGTGCTAGTTCCCCGGCAGGGGACGAAAAACTGTTTTTT. The encoded protein is CSASSPAGDEKLFF.

The chain combines TRBV20-1 with TRBJ1-4; D is undetermined. This CDR3 contains 11 residues. The V and J ends lost 0 bases and 12 bases respectively, with 8 bases between them. The V gene's germline CDR1 is DFQATT and CDR2 SNEGSKA (reference sequence). CDR3 in DNA: TGCAGTGCTAGAGATCCGGGAGAACTGTTTTTT. Amino acids: CSARDPGELFF.

V usage is TRBV28 and J usage is TRBJ2-1; 7 bases match TRBD2. V trimming: 1 base; J trimming: 8 bases; junction bases outside the gene matches: 5. CDR3 length: 14 residues. Looked up from germline, CDR1 is MDHEN and CDR2 is SYDVKM. The CDR3 region has the DNA TGTGCCAGCAGTTTATTGGGAGGGCTCGATGAGCAGTTCTTC. Protein sequence: CASSLLGGLDEQFF.

The chain combines TRBV19 with TRBJ2-6; 7 bases align to TRBD2. Per the germline V gene, CDR1 is LNHDA and CDR2 is SQIVND (reference sequence). V dropped 7 bases and J dropped 1; count of bases not matched to a gene: 7. The CDR3 totals 16 residues. The CDR3 bases are TGTGCCAGTACCCGGGGAGGGCGGTCTGGGGCCAACGTCCTGACTTTC. The encoded protein is CASTRGGRSGANVLTF.

This chain uses TRBV6-1 with TRBJ2-1, with D possibly TRBD1 on 5 matching bases. V dropped 1 base and J dropped 8 bases, with 9 bases sitting between them. CDR1 is MNHNS, CDR2 SASEGT, per germline. The CDR3 is made up of 13 amino acids. CDR3 in DNA: TGTGCCAGCAGTGAAGTCTTAGGGGATGAGCAGTTCTTC. Translated, it gives CASSEVLGDEQFF.

For the CDR3, the DNA is TGTGCCAGCAGTTACTCGCCAGGCTCCTACGAGCAGTACTTC. Residues: CASSYSPGSYEQYF. The chain uses TRBV6-5 and TRBJ2-7; D unresolved. The germline V and J ends were trimmed by 0 bases and 0 bases, with 6 bases remaining between them. The CDR3 contains 14 residues. CDR1 and CDR2 (germline): MNHEY, SVGAGI.